This T cell receptor beta chain was retrieved from a study of T cell responses to AZD1222 COVID-19 vaccine. Study-wide results and limits: After two AZD1222 doses, spike-specific TCR breadth and depth rose versus day 0. Vaccine-associated CD4 TCRs ranged over spike, dominating at 160-218 and 743-854. Clonal diversity was possibly underestimated; the donors were predominantly white British and more often female.

Concerning this clone itself: Antigen unknown.

The germline V gene encodes CDR1 SNHLY and CDR2 FYNNEI. Trimming stripped 6 bases from V and 9 bases from J, with 6 bases between. CDR3 length: 11 residues. Sequencing was performed with immunoSEQ multiplex PCR; in TCRdb, only in-frame clones are kept and a portion is missing. The sample lists 100,000 to 150,000 clones; around 86% were seen once. The chain links TRBV2 to TRBJ1-6; D is unresolved. This sample comprised peripheral blood, obtained on day 0 of AZD1222 vaccination. The receptor was isolated from an adult in good health. The CDR3 DNA follows: TGTGCCAGCAGGTACAGTTCACCCCTCCACTTT. Translation: CASRYSSPLHF.